The 30 T cell receptor beta chains reported below all come from one sample, sequenced in a study of Graves' ophthalmopathy and Graves' hyperthyroidism. Researchers took RNA transcripts and amplified TCR beta CDR3 regions from them. HTBI primers served in a first-round RT-PCR, which a second-round multiplex PCR followed. TCRdb ran MiXCR on the multiplex PCR reads and lists one entry per CDR3 protein. The top ten hold approximately 7% of the sample, which has 500,000 to 700,000 distinct CDR3 sequences, roughly 20% seen once. The sequenced sample was peripheral blood. These receptors were taken from a woman between 18 and 29 years old with stable Graves' hyperthyroidism. Some clones in this sample may be carry-over from other donors' samples.

The gene calls are TRBV12-3 or TRBV12-4 and TRBJ1-2, with TRBD1 identical over 8 bases. This CDR3 contains 16 residues. The V and J ends lost 8 bases and 2 bases, in that order; junction bases with no gene match: 13. CDR3 in DNA: TGTGCCAGCGGAACTCGACAGGGGCGGGGGAACTATGGCTACACCTTC. Protein sequence: CASGTRQGRGNYGYTF.

This clonotype has ten or more counts. The rearrangement joins TRBV30 to TRBJ2-7; tentatively, D is TRBD2 (5 bases). Trimming removed 0 bases at V and 1 base at J, with 19 bases between. This CDR3 is built from 17 residues. CDR1 is GTSNPN, CDR2 SVGIG, per germline (reference sequence). The CDR3 DNA reads TGTGCCTGGAGTGTTCGGTATCTAGCAAGGACTTCCTACGAGCAGTACTTC. It translates to CAWSVRYLARTSYEQYF.

The chain uses TRBV12-3 or TRBV12-4 and TRBJ2-7, with 10 bases aligning to TRBD1. This CDR3 is built from 14 residues. The V segment lost 11 bases and the J segment 2 bases; nucleotides outside the gene matches: 9. The CDR3 bases are TGTGCCGGCACCGACAGGGGGCGAGCCTACGAGCAGTACTTC. Amino acid sequence: CAGTDRGRAYEQYF.

The rearrangement uses TRBV6-1 and TRBJ1-2; D not certain. The germline V gene encodes CDR1 MNHNS and CDR2 SASEGT. Trimming pared 4 bases from V and 6 bases from J, leaving 12 bases between. This CDR3 is built from 13 residues. Here the CDR3 reads CASSADPTNGYTF. The CDR3 nucleotides read TGTGCCAGCAGTGCCGACCCTACCAATGGCTACACCTTC.

This clonotype was observed a handful of times. V usage is TRBV11-2 and J usage is TRBJ1-6, with D perhaps TRBD1 (6 bases). V gave up 4 bases and J gave up 6 bases, with 13 bases separating them. This CDR3 spans 15 amino acids. Germline lookup yields CDR1 SGHAT and CDR2 FQNNGV. Written as DNA, the CDR3 is TGTGCCAGCAGCTCGGTGCGGGGGGCTAATTCACCCCTCCACTTT. This codes for CASSSVRGANSPLHF.

This clonotype was recorded many times. This chain connects TRBV20-1 to TRBJ2-7; possibly TRBD1 for D (7 bases). Germline CDR1 is DFQATT and CDR2 is SNEGSKA (reference sequence). CDR3 length equals 13 residues. V was pared by 4 bases and J by 4 bases, with 14 bases between. CDR3 residues: CSATGDSYYEQYF. The CDR3, as DNA: TGCAGTGCTACGGGGGACAGCTATTACGAGCAGTACTTC.

This clonotype was found many times. The chain has TRBV4-1 and TRBJ1-6; the D is unclear. Germline V CDR1 and CDR2: MGHRA, YSYEKL. V lost 1 base, J lost 2 bases, and 6 bases lay in between. The length of the CDR3 is 15 residues. CDR3 sequence (DNA): TGCGCCAGCAGCCAAGGCGGCGCCTATAATTCACCCCTCCACTTT. Translation gives CASSQGGAYNSPLHF.

In its sample, this clonotype was seen many times. This chain joins TRBV28 and TRBJ2-7, with 9 positions matching TRBD2. From germline, CDR1 is MDHEN and CDR2 SYDVKM. Unmatched junction bases numbered 10, after V lost 5 bases and J lost 2 bases. The CDR3 has 16 amino acids. CDR3 amino acids: CASSPLIAGAPYEQYF. CDR3 bases: TGTGCCAGCAGTCCCCTCATAGCGGGAGCCCCCTACGAGCAGTACTTC.

At least ten counts were recorded for this clonotype. The V call is TRBV30, the J call TRBJ1-5; 11 bases are a match to TRBD1. V was clipped by 5 bases and J by 7 bases; unmatched bases: 4. The germline CDR1 and CDR2 sequences are GTSNPN and SVGIG (reference sequence). This CDR3 spans 13 amino acids. The chain's CDR3 is CAWGWDRGQPQHF. The DNA for the CDR3 is TGTGCCTGGGGCTGGGACAGGGGGCAGCCCCAGCATTTT. Complete variable domain (other parts from reference TRBV30 and TRBJ1-5): SQTIHQWPATLVQPVGSPLSLECTVEGTSNPNLYWYRQAAGRGLQLLFYSVGIGQISSEVPQNLSASRPQDRQFILSSKKLLLSDSGFYLCAWGWDRGQPQHFGDGTRLSIL.

This clonotype was picked up many times. DNA for the CDR3: TGTGCCACCAGTGATGTGCGATCGAACACCGGGGAGCTGTTTTTT. Translated: CATSDVRSNTGELFF. The chain uses TRBV24-1 and TRBJ2-2; D is uncertain. Germline CDR1 is KGHDR and CDR2 is SFDVKD. With 3 bases removed from V and 0 bases from J, the gap between germline ends came to 7 bases. This CDR3 has 15 amino acids.

V usage is TRBV28 and J usage is TRBJ1-6, with 7 bases that match TRBD1. This CDR3 spans 16 amino acids. The V and J ends lost 10 bases and 6 bases, in that order; junction bases with no gene match: 15. Germline CDR1 is MDHEN and CDR2 is SYDVKM. CDR3: CATRTGGDPINSPLHF. CDR3 bases: TGTGCCACCAGGACAGGAGGTGACCCGATTAATTCACCCCTCCACTTT.

The rearrangement joins TRBV7-8 to TRBJ1-2; weak D call: TRBD1 (6 bases). The CDR3 is 13 residues long. The ends were cut back, 3 bases at V and 8 bases at J, with 13 bases in the middle. Germline loops: CDR1 SGHVS, CDR2 FQNEAQ. CDR3 DNA: TGTGCCAGCAGCTTCGGGACACGCTTAGGCTACACCTTC. Residues: CASSFGTRLGYTF.

This clonotype showed up many times. This chain uses TRBV15 with TRBJ2-5; TRBD2 is a possible D gene (6 bases). The V and J ends lost 0 bases and 0 bases respectively, with 8 bases between them. CDR1 LNHNV and CDR2 YYDKDF come from the germline V gene (reference sequence). The length of the CDR3 is 15 residues. The CDR3 sequence is CATSRDREYQETQYF. The CDR3 DNA reads as TGTGCCACCAGCAGAGATCGGGAGTACCAAGAGACCCAGTACTTC.

This clonotype was found many times. The chain couples TRBV7-2 to TRBJ1-5, with 9 positions matching TRBD1. V shed 5 bases, J shed 7 bases, and the junction held 9 bases outside the gene matches. CDR1 SGHTA and CDR2 FQGNSA come from the germline V gene. CDR3 length: 15 amino acids. CDR3 loop: CASSRDRGAGQPQHF. DNA of the CDR3: TGTGCCAGCAGCCGCGACAGGGGGGCAGGGCAGCCCCAGCATTTT. Based on the CDR3 plus reference TRBV7-2 and TRBJ1-5, the full variable domain is GAGVSQSPSNKVTEKGKDVELRCDPISGHTALYWYRQSLGQGLEFLIYFQGNSAPDKSGLPSDRFSAERTGGSVSTLTIQRTQQEDSAVYLCASSRDRGAGQPQHFGDGTRLSIL.

This clonotype has just one count. J is TRBJ2-7 and V is TRBV6-1; 9 bases map to TRBD1. Trimming removed 0 bases from V and 3 bases from J; junction bases left unmatched: 3. The CDR3 sequence is 15 residues long. Germline V gives CDR1 MNHNS, CDR2 SASEGT. CDR3 sequence reads: CASSEAGTGNYEQYF. CDR3 nucleotide sequence: TGTGCCAGCAGTGAAGCGGGGACAGGGAACTACGAGCAGTACTTC.

This clonotype showed up many times. The chain has TRBV28 and TRBJ2-2, with unresolved D. Germline V gives CDR1 MDHEN, CDR2 SYDVKM. V dropped 2 bases and J dropped 2 bases, with 12 bases sitting between them. The length of the CDR3 is 16 residues. Here the CDR3 DNA reads TGTGCCAGCAGTTTAGGCCGGCGAGGAAACACCGGGGAGCTGTTTTTT. Translating gives CASSLGRRGNTGELFF.

This clonotype was seen many times. The genes are TRBV15 and TRBJ1-5; tentative D call: TRBD1 (6 bases). The CDR3 covers 14 residues. V dropped 1 base and J dropped 6 bases, with 10 bases sitting between them. Germline CDR1 is LNHNV and CDR2 is YYDKDF (reference sequence). The CDR3 protein is CATSRVGGSQPQHF. The CDR3 coding sequence is TGTGCCACCAGCAGAGTGGGGGGCAGTCAGCCCCAGCATTTT.

This clonotype has a count of ten or more. The rearrangement uses TRBV12-3 or TRBV12-4 and TRBJ1-2, with D possibly matching TRBD1 (6 bases). The CDR3 runs 13 residues. Trimming shortened V by 7 bases and J by 8 bases, and 17 bases separated the two germline ends. The CDR3 nucleotides read TGTGCCAGCACCCAAGAGGGGGGGAAAGGCTACACCTTC. Translating gives CASTQEGGKGYTF.

This clonotype was seen a few times. The rearrangement uses TRBV5-1 and TRBJ1-1; D call uncertain. CDR1 is SGHRS, CDR2 YFSETQ, per germline. CDR3 size: 13 residues. The V and J ends lost 5 bases and 0 bases respectively, with 8 bases between them. In nucleotides, the CDR3 is TGCGCCAGCAGTTATGCGATGAACACTGAAGCTTTCTTT. This gives the protein CASSYAMNTEAFF.

This clonotype has a count of ten or more. V is TRBV12-3 or TRBV12-4 and J is TRBJ1-2; possibly TRBD1 for D (6 bases). CDR3 size: 12 residues. Trimming cost V 10 bases and J 6 bases, with 15 bases left between them. The chain's CDR3 is CATGGRGHGYTF. The CDR3 coding sequence is TGTGCCACCGGAGGGCGGGGGCATGGCTACACCTTC.

The V call is TRBV20-1, the J call TRBJ1-5; TRBD1 is a possible D gene (5 bases). Germline values: CDR1 DFQATT, CDR2 SNEGSKA (reference sequence). CDR3 length: 13 residues. V lost 3 bases and J 2 bases, leaving 8 bases between the germline ends. CDR3 sequence (DNA): TGCAGTGCTAGCCGGGACGGCAATCAGCCCCAGCATTTT. Its protein product is CSASRDGNQPQHF.

This clonotype occurred many times. The rearrangement links TRBV3-1 to TRBJ1-6, with D perhaps matching TRBD1 (5 bases). V lost 2 bases and J 6 bases, leaving 8 bases between the germline ends. CDR3 length: 14 amino acids. The germline V gene has CDR1 LGHDT and CDR2 YNNKEL (reference sequence). CDR3 coding DNA: TGTGCCAGCAGCCAATCAGGGATTAATTCACCCCTCCACTTT. Translation: CASSQSGINSPLHF.

Of note for this clonotype: This sequence may be a read error, since a much larger clone differs from it by one base. This chain links TRBV19 with TRBJ1-5; no reliable D call. CDR3 length: 15 amino acids. From germline, CDR1 is LNHDA and CDR2 SQIVND (reference sequence). CDR3: CASSIFGSRNQPLHF. The CDR3 DNA reads as TGTGCCAGTAGTATTTTCGGGTCTCGCAATCAGCCCCTGCATTTT.

This clonotype has only a few counts. V gene TRBV15 combines with J gene TRBJ1-6; no definite D call. The CDR3 is 13 residues long. CDR1 and CDR2 (germline): LNHNV, YYDKDF (reference sequence). V gave up 3 bases and J gave up 7 bases, with 7 bases separating them. CDR3 in DNA: TGTGCCACCAGCAGTGCGGCAAATTCACCCCTCCACTTT. Protein product: CATSSAANSPLHF.

This clonotype was counted only a few times. The chain combines TRBV5-1 with TRBJ2-7, with D possibly being TRBD1 (5 bases). V was shortened by 2 bases and J by 2 bases, with 11 bases between the two germline ends. CDR1 SGHRS and CDR2 YFSETQ come from the germline V gene. This CDR3 region has 14 residues. The CDR3 DNA reads as TGCGCCAGCAGCTTACCCCAGGGCCCCTACGAGCAGTACTTC. Its translation is CASSLPQGPYEQYF.

V usage is TRBV6-2 or TRBV6-3 and J usage is TRBJ2-5, with TRBD1 matching over 8 bases. Trimming took 2 bases from V and 6 from J; bases not matched to a gene: 11. The CDR3 loop spans 16 amino acids. Germline V gives CDR1 MNHEY, CDR2 SVGEGT. CDR3 bases: TGTGCCAGCAGTTACACCCGACAGGGGTGGGGGAAGACCCAGTACTTC. It yields the protein CASSYTRQGWGKTQYF.

This clonotype was recorded many times. The rearrangement joins TRBV5-1 to TRBJ1-6, with a tentative D call TRBD1 (5 bases). V was shortened by 5 bases and J by 3 bases, with 12 bases between the two germline ends. Germline-derived CDR1 and CDR2 are SGHRS and YFSETQ. The CDR3 is 15 amino acids. CDR3 residues: CASRTGQGYNSPLHF. Here the CDR3 DNA reads TGCGCCAGCAGAACCGGACAAGGCTATAATTCACCCCTCCACTTT.

This clonotype was detected only a few times. The chain is built from TRBV12-3 or TRBV12-4 and TRBJ1-2; D perhaps matches TRBD1 (6 bases). Between the trimmed V and J ends, which lost 2 bases and 5 bases, there was a span of 12 bases. This CDR3 is 14 amino acids long. This CDR3 reads CASSLRRGPYGYTF. In nucleotides, the CDR3 is TGTGCCAGCAGTTTAAGGCGGGGGCCTTATGGCTACACCTTC.

This clonotype was observed at least ten times. As DNA, the CDR3 is TGCGCCAGCAGCTTGGCCGACGCAAACTCCTACGAGCAGTACTTC. This sequence encodes CASSLADANSYEQYF. The chain recombines TRBV5-1 with TRBJ2-7, with unresolved D. CDR1 is SGHRS and CDR2 is YFSETQ in the germline V gene. V lost 0 bases and J 0 bases, leaving 10 bases between the germline ends. The CDR3 is 15 amino acids.

This clonotype was seen at least ten times. The chain carries TRBV13 and TRBJ2-7; 11 bases match TRBD1. V dropped 2 bases and J dropped 3; count of bases not matched to a gene: 3. The CDR3 loop spans 15 amino acids. Germline V CDR1 and CDR2: PRHDT, FYEKMQ (reference sequence). This CDR3 is CASSLRTGGFYEQYF. For the CDR3, the DNA is TGTGCCAGCAGCTTAAGGACAGGGGGCTTCTACGAGCAGTACTTC.